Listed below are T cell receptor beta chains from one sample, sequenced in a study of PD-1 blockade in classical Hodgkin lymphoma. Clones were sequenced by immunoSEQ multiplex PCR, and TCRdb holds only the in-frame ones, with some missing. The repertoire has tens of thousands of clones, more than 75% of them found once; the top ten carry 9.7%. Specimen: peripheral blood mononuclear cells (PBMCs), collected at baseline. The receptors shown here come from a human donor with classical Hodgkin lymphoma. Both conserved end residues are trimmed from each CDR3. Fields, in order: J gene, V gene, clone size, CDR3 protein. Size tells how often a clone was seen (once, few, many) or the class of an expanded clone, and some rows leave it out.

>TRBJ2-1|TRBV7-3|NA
ASSDGTSSYNEQF
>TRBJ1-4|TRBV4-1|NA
ASSQTGVEKLF
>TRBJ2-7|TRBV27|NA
ASSFRHHGEQY
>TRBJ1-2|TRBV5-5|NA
ASSLSEEDYGYT
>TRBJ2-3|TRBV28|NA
ASSPRTGKFTDTQY
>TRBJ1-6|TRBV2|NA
ASRIGTGDGSYNSPLH
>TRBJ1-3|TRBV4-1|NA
ASSQWRQGGLSGNTIY
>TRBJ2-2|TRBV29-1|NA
SVAASLSTGELF
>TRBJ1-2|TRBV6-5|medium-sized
ASSYSGTGGLYGYT
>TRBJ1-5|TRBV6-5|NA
ASRPQYSNQPQH
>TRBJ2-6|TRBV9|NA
ASSARALSLPGANVLT
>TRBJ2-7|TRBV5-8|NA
ASSLPPGLAGGKPYEQY
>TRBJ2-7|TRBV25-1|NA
ASSESREQY
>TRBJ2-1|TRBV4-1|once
ASSQSERGAYNEQF
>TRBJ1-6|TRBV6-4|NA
ASSPTGLGNSPLH
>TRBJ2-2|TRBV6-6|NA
ASRPGRMNTGELF
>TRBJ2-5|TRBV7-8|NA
ASSLGTGWETQY
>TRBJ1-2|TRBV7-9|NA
ASSSLVGYT
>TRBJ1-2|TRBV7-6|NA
ASSDRTGNGYT
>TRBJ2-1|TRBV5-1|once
ASHDRVYNEQF
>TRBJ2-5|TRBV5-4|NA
ASSFLAGQETQY
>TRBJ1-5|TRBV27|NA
ASNPKAGLQPQH
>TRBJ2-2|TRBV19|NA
ASRQSLGGELF
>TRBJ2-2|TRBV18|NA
ASSPELAVNTGELF
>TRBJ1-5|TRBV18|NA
ASSGRQGRNQPQH
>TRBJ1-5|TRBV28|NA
ASSPPAGTVEPQH
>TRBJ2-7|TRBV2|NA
ASSVQYGYEQY
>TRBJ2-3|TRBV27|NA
ASSVGLRSTDTQY